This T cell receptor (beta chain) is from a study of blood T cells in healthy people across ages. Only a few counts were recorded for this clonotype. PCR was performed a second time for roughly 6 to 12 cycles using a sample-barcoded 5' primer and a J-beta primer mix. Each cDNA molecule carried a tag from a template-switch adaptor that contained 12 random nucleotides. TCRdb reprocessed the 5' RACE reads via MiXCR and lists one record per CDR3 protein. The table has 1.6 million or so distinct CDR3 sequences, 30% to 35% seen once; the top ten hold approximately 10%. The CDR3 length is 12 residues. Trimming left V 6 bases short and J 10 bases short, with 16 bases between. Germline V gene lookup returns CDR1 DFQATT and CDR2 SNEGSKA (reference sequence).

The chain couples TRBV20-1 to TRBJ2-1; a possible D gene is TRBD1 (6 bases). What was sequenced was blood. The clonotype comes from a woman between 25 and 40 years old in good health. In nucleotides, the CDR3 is TGCAGTGCAACAGGGAGAGTGGTCGAGCAGTTCTTC. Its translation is CSATGRVVEQFF.